These 30 T cell receptor beta chains were all obtained from the same sample, sequenced in a study of blood T cell repertoires in COVID-19 (dated by TCRdb to 2020 to 2022). Library preparation was by the immunoSEQ multiplex PCR assay. TCRdb provides this immuneACCESS table in a form limited to in-frame rearrangements. Some clones are lacking; in checked studies, under half of them reflect an unresolved V gene, and why the rest are absent is not known. In all, the sample holds some 110,000 clones, and about nine tenths of those were seen once. 4.5% of the sample is held by the ten biggest clonotypes. The source material was peripheral blood. The receptors come from a man aged 35 to 55 with acute or convalescent COVID-19.

The chain uses TRBV6-5 and TRBJ1-5, with 9 bases that match TRBD1. The CDR3 runs to 14 residues. Germline trimming cut 5 bases from V and 4 bases from J; bases unmatched to any gene: 3. The germline gives CDR1 MNHEY, CDR2 SVGAGI. The CDR3: CASSKGQGNQPQHF. DNA of the CDR3: TGTGCCAGCAGTAAGGGACAGGGAAATCAGCCCCAGCATTTT.

The chain uses TRBV5-4 and TRBJ2-5; TRBD1 might be the D (6 bases). Germline loops: CDR1 SGHNT, CDR2 YYREEE (reference sequence). The V gene lost 5 bases and the J gene lost 5 bases, with 13 bases spanning the gap. This CDR3 is built from 13 residues. In nucleotides, the CDR3 is TGTGCCAGCAGGACCAGGGGAAGCGAGACCCAGTACTTC. Amino acid sequence: CASRTRGSETQYF.

This clone was counted only a few times. The CDR3 DNA reads TGTGCCAGCAGTGAAGGCTTCAGGGGTGAGAATTCACCCCTCCACTTT. It encodes CASSEGFRGENSPLHF. The chain links TRBV2 to TRBJ1-6, with TRBD1 as a possible D gene (6 bases). The ends were cut back, 1 base at V and 7 bases at J, with 14 bases in the middle. This CDR3 contains 16 residues. Germline V CDR1 and CDR2: SNHLY, FYNNEI.

The table lists this clone with a few counts. J is TRBJ1-5 and V is TRBV4-1; tentative D call: TRBD1 (5 bases). CDR1 and CDR2 (germline): MGHRA, YSYEKL. The CDR3 totals 15 residues. The V gene lost 0 bases and the J gene lost 3 bases, with 9 bases spanning the gap. The DNA for the CDR3 is TGCGCCAGCAGCCAAGAGGGGGGTTTCAATCAGCCCCAGCATTTT. Translation gives CASSQEGGFNQPQHF.

The CDR3 reads CASRQNQPQHF. Here the CDR3 DNA reads TGTGCCAGTAGACAAAATCAGCCCCAGCATTTT. The V call is TRBV6-5, the J call TRBJ1-5; D ambiguous. The germline V gene encodes CDR1 MNHEY and CDR2 SVGAGI. Between the trimmed V and J ends, which lost 9 bases and 4 bases, there was a span of 7 bases. The CDR3 contains 11 residues.

The chain combines TRBV6-1 with TRBJ1-1, with D perhaps matching TRBD1 (6 bases). The germline gives CDR1 MNHNS, CDR2 SASEGT. The CDR3 sequence is 15 residues long. V dropped 1 base and J dropped 4 bases, with 13 bases sitting between them. The CDR3 here is CASSEVLQGTTEAFF. The CDR3 DNA sequence: TGTGCCAGCAGTGAAGTTCTCCAGGGGACCACTGAAGCTTTCTTT.

The J gene is TRBJ2-1, the V gene TRBV11-3; 7 nucleotides line up with TRBD1. Germline V lookup: CDR1 SGHNT, CDR2 YENEEA. With V trimmed by 2 bases and J by 7 bases, 2 bases remained unmatched. The CDR3 length is 13 residues. The CDR3 region has the DNA TGTGCCAGCAGCTTAACGACAGGGAATGAGCAGTTCTTC. Translation: CASSLTTGNEQFF.

The chain recombines TRBV19 with TRBJ1-2; TRBD1 matches 8 bases. The CDR3 runs 15 residues. The trim removed 1 base at V and 7 bases at J, leaving 8 bases unmatched. Germline V CDR1 and CDR2: LNHDA, SQIVND (reference sequence). The CDR3 sequence is CASSIGGVDRAGYTF. Written as DNA, the CDR3 is TGTGCCAGTAGTATAGGAGGGGTGGACAGGGCTGGCTACACCTTC.

This clone was picked up a small number of times. The V call is TRBV5-4, the J call TRBJ2-7; the D gene is possibly TRBD2 (6 bases). Germline values: CDR1 SGHNT, CDR2 YYREEE (reference sequence). This CDR3 has 14 amino acids. Between the trimmed V and J ends, which lost 1 base and 3 bases, there was a span of 11 bases. CDR3 loop: CASSLNRRGYEQYF. The CDR3 DNA follows: TGTGCCAGCAGCTTGAACAGGAGGGGCTACGAGCAGTACTTC.

The J gene is TRBJ1-5, the V gene TRBV3-1 (or the pseudogene TRBV3-2), with a tentative D call TRBD1 (6 bases). Deletions cut 0 bases from V and 11 bases from J, with 14 bases between. From germline, CDR1 is LGHDT and CDR2 YNNKEL (reference sequence). The CDR3 length is 14 residues. The DNA of the CDR3 is TGTGCCAGCAGCCAAGATGGCGGGGGCAGGGCCCAGCATTTT. It yields the protein CASSQDGGGRAQHF.

The chain uses TRBV3-1 (or the pseudogene TRBV3-2) and TRBJ1-2; TRBD1 might be the D (6 bases). V was shortened by 2 bases and J by 6 bases, with 13 bases between the two germline ends. Per germline, CDR1 LGHDT and CDR2 YNNKEL (reference sequence). This CDR3 region has 14 residues. This CDR3 reads CASSQTTGFDGYTF. The CDR3 bases are TGTGCCAGCAGCCAAACAACAGGGTTCGATGGCTACACCTTC.

This sequence joins TRBV7-2 and TRBJ2-2, with 8 bases aligning to TRBD2. With 6 bases clipped from V and 1 base from J, the junction kept 1 base outside the gene matches. CDR1 and CDR2 (germline): SGHTA, FQGNSA. This CDR3 is built from 14 residues. The CDR3 DNA is TGTGCCAGCAGGGCGGGAGGGAACACCGGGGAGCTGTTTTTT. Translation: CASRAGGNTGELFF.

The V and J genes are TRBV11-2 and TRBJ1-4; perhaps TRBD1 as D (6 bases). CDR3 length: 15 amino acids. Per germline, CDR1 SGHAT and CDR2 FQNNGV. Trimming took 3 bases from V and 7 from J, leaving 15 bases between them. This CDR3 is CASSFEGGAGEKLFF. DNA of the CDR3: TGTGCCAGCAGCTTTGAGGGGGGGGCAGGTGAAAAACTGTTTTTT.

This clone appeared once. The chain carries TRBV7-3 and TRBJ1-1; D not resolved. The CDR3 covers 13 residues. V lost 5 bases to trimming and J lost 3 bases, with 10 bases between them. CDR1 is SGHTA and CDR2 is FQGTGA in the germline V gene. The CDR3 DNA reads TGTGCCAGCAGCCCCGGGGTGCACACTGAAGCTTTCTTT. Its protein product is CASSPGVHTEAFF.

J is TRBJ1-3 and V is TRBV10-3; D is possibly TRBD1 (5 bases). Germline V lookup: CDR1 ENHRY, CDR2 SYGVKD. CDR3 length: 14 amino acids. The V end was cut by 10 bases, the J end by 0 bases, with 13 bases between. The CDR3 nucleotides are TGTGCCACAACCCGGGGGGTCTCTGGAAACACCATATATTTT. It is translated as CATTRGVSGNTIYF.

The CDR3 spells CASSIRTGATDTQYF. The CDR3 region has the DNA TGTGCCAGTAGTATCCGGACAGGGGCGACAGATACGCAGTATTTT. The chain links TRBV19 to TRBJ2-3; 9 bases agree with TRBD1. The V gene's germline CDR1 is LNHDA and CDR2 SQIVND (reference sequence). The CDR3 spans 15 residues. V lost 3 bases to trimming and J lost 3 bases; unmatched junction nucleotides: 4.

The CDR3 sequence: CASSQDRDIYGYTF. CDR3 in DNA: TGTGCCAGCTCCCAGGACAGGGATATCTATGGCTACACCTTC. The V gene is TRBV18, the J gene TRBJ1-2; 8 bases line up with TRBD1. This CDR3 spans 14 amino acids. CDR1 and CDR2 (germline): KGHSH, LQKENI. J was trimmed by 4 bases and V by 6 bases; bases with no gene match: 7. The full variable domain, its missing parts supplied by reference TRBV18 and TRBJ1-2, is NAGVMQNPRHLVRRRGQEARLRCSPMKGHSHVYWYRQLPEEGLKFMVYLQKENIIDESGMPKERFSAEFPKEGPSILRIQQVVRGDSAAYFCASSQDRDIYGYTFGSGTRLTVV.

The chain recombines TRBV27 with TRBJ2-6; D is undetermined. Germline CDR1 is MNHEY and CDR2 is SMNVEV (reference sequence). The V end was cut by 3 bases, the J end by 0 bases, with 3 bases between. This CDR3 contains 14 residues. DNA of the CDR3: TGTGCCAGCAGTTTTTACTCTGGGGCCAACGTCCTGACTTTC. It codes for CASSFYSGANVLTF.

The chain uses TRBV30 and TRBJ1-1; weak D call: TRBD1 (6 bases). The length of the CDR3 is 14 residues. V lost 2 bases, J lost 7 bases, and 17 bases lay in between. Germline CDR1 GTSNPN, CDR2 SVGIG (reference sequence). This CDR3 is CAWSHGGASDEAFF. The CDR3 region has the DNA TGTGCCTGGAGTCACGGGGGGGCAAGTGATGAAGCTTTCTTT.

This chain links TRBV5-4 with TRBJ1-2; D is possibly TRBD1 (6 bases). CDR3 length equals 15 residues. Per germline, CDR1 SGHNT and CDR2 YYREEE (reference sequence). The germline V and J ends were trimmed by 0 bases and 4 bases, with 13 bases remaining between them. The CDR3, as DNA: TGTGCCAGCAGCTTGGACCGGGGACAAACCTATGGCTACACCTTC. Translation: CASSLDRGQTYGYTF.

The chain carries TRBV19 and TRBJ1-5; D might be TRBD1 (5 bases). Trimming removed 0 bases at V and 7 bases at J, with 16 bases between. Germline CDR1 and CDR2: LNHDA and SQIVND (reference sequence). The CDR3 runs to 16 residues. The CDR3 bases are TGTGCCAGTAGTATAGATGACGCGGCGAACAGGCAGCCCCAGCATTTT. Translation: CASSIDDAANRQPQHF.

V usage is TRBV5-1 and J usage is TRBJ2-1; 10 bases align to TRBD1. The CDR3 loop spans 18 amino acids. J lost 5 bases, V lost 0 bases, and 11 bases had no gene match. The germline V gene has CDR1 SGHRS and CDR2 YFSETQ. The CDR3 coding sequence is TGCGCCAGCAGCTTGGCCCCGGGACAGGGGCCGAGGGACAATGAGCAGTTCTTC. It translates to CASSLAPGQGPRDNEQFF. Based on the CDR3 plus reference TRBV5-1 and TRBJ2-1, the full variable domain is KAGVTQTPRYLIKTRGQQVTLSCSPISGHRSVSWYQQTPGQGLQFLFEYFSETQRNKGNFPGRFSGRQFSNSRSEMNVSTLELGDSALYLCASSLAPGQGPRDNEQFFGPGTRLTVL.

This clone was seen more than once but under ten times. The V call is TRBV27, the J call TRBJ2-3; a weak D match, TRBD2 (7 bases). From germline, CDR1 is MNHEY and CDR2 SMNVEV (reference sequence). There are 15 residues in the CDR3. V was trimmed by 6 bases and J by 2 bases, leaving 15 bases between them. The CDR3 spells CASRLRGGNTDTQYF. CDR3 sequence (DNA): TGTGCCAGCAGACTGAGGGGGGGAAACACAGATACGCAGTATTTT.

This chain uses TRBV18 with TRBJ1-3; D uncertain. This CDR3 region has 14 residues. V lost 3 bases to trimming and J lost 0 bases, with 6 bases between them. Germline CDR1 reads KGHSH; CDR2 reads LQKENI. The chain's CDR3 is CASSPGSSGNTIYF. The DNA of the CDR3 is TGTGCCAGCTCACCGGGGAGCTCTGGAAACACCATATATTTT.

The V and J genes are TRBV5-4 and TRBJ2-5; 11 nucleotides match TRBD2. Germline V gene data show CDR1 as SGHNT and CDR2 as YYREEE (reference sequence). J lost 4 bases, V lost 4 bases, and 3 bases had no gene match. The CDR3 extends over 14 amino acids. The CDR3 is CASSVSGGVETQYF. CDR3 DNA sequence: TGTGCCAGCAGCGTTAGCGGGGGGGTAGAGACCCAGTACTTC.

This chain joins TRBV6-1 and TRBJ1-6; D is perhaps TRBD1 (5 bases). In germline, CDR1 is MNHNS, CDR2 SASEGT. CDR3 length: 15 residues. Trimming shortened V by 0 bases and J by 10 bases, and 13 bases separated the two germline ends. The CDR3 bases are TGTGCCAGCAGTGAAGCGGGCAGGGTAAACTCACCCCTCCACTTT. Amino acids: CASSEAGRVNSPLHF.

This chain uses TRBV6-5 with TRBJ2-3, with TRBD2 identical over 12 bases. The CDR3 has 15 residues. The ends lost 5 bases at V and 4 bases at J; junction bases unmatched: 4. Germline V CDR1 and CDR2: MNHEY, SVGAGI. CDR3 DNA: TGTGCCAGCAGTCCACTAGCGGGGGGCCCAGATACGCAGTATTTT. Translating it yields CASSPLAGGPDTQYF.

This chain connects TRBV6-5 to TRBJ1-1, with D possibly TRBD1 on 5 matching bases. CDR3 length: 13 amino acids. Trimming removed 2 bases at V and 1 base at J, with 5 bases between. Per the germline V gene, CDR1 is MNHEY and CDR2 is SVGAGI. CDR3: CASSYTGNTEAFF. The CDR3 nucleotides read TGTGCCAGCAGTTACACAGGGAACACTGAAGCTTTCTTT.

This clone was observed once. The CDR3 sequence: CARSFWLEGYTF. CDR3 sequence (DNA): TGTGCCAGAAGCTTTTGGTTAGAAGGCTACACCTTC. V gene TRBV5-3 combines with J gene TRBJ1-2; D gene unclear. TRBV5-3 is identified as an open reading frame with a role that is uncertain. CDR3 length: 12 amino acids. V dropped 2 bases and J dropped 8 bases, with 10 bases sitting between them.

Concerning this clone: Other DNA sequences in this specimen translate into the identical CDR3. The chain has TRBV5-1 and TRBJ1-2; D gene uncertain. The CDR3 runs to 14 residues. V shed 4 bases and J shed 2 bases, with 12 bases lying between them. The germline V gene has CDR1 SGHRS and CDR2 YFSETQ. The CDR3 DNA sequence: TGCGCCAGCAGCCCGCCACTAGACAACTATGGCTACACCTTC. It codes for CASSPPLDNYGYTF.